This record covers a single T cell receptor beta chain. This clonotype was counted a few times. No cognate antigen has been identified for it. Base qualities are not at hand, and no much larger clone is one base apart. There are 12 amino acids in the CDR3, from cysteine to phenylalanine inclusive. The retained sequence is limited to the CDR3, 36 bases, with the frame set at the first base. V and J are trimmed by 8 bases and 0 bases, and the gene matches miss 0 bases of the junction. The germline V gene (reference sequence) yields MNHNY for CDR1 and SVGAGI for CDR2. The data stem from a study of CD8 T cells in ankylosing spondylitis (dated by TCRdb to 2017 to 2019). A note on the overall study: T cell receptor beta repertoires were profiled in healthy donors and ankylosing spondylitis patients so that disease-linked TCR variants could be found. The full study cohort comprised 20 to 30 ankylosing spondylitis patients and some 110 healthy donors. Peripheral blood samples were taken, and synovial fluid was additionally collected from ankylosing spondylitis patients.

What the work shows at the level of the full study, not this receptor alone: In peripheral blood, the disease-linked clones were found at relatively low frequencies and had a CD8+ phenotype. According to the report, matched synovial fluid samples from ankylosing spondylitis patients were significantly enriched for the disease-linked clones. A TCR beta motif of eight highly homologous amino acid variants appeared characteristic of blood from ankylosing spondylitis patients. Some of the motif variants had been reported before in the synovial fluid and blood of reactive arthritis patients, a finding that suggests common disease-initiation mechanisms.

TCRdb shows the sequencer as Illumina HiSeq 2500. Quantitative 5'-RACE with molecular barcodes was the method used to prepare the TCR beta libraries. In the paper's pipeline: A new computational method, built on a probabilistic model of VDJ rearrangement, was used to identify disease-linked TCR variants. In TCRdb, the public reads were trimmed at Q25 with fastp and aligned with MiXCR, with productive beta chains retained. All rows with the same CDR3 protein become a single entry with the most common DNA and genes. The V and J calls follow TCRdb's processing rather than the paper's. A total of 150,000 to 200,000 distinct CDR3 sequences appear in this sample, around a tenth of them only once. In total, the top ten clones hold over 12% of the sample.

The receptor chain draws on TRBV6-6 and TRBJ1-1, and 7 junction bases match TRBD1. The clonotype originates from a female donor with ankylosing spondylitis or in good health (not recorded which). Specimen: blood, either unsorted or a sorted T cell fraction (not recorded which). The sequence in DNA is TGTGCCAGCGGACAGGTGAACACTGAAGCTTTCTTT. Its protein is CASGQVNTEAFF.